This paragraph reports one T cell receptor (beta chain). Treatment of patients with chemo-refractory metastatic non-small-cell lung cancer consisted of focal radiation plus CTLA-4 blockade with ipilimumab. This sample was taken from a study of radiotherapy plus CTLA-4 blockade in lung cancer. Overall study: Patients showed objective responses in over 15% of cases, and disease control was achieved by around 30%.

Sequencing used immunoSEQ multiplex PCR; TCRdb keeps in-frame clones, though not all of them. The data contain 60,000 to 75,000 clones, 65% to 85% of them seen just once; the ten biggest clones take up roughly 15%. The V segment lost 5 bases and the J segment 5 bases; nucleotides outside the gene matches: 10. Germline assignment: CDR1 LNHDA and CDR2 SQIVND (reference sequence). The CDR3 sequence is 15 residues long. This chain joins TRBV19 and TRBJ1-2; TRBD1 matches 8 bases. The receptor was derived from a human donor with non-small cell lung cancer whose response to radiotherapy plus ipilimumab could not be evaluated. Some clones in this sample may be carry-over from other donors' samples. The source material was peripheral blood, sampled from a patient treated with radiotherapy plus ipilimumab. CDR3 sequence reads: CASSPPGQEKYGYTF. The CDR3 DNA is TGTGCCAGTAGTCCTCCGGGACAGGAAAAATATGGCTACACCTTC.